This T cell receptor (beta chain) was captured by sequencing in a study of blood T cell repertoires in COVID-19. Method: immunoSEQ multiplex PCR; TCRdb's copy keeps in-frame clones and lacks some. The table lists 40,000 or so clones, about nine tenths of them singletons. Germline-derived CDR1 and CDR2 are KGHSH and LQKENI. Germline trimming cut 5 bases from V and 5 bases from J; bases unmatched to any gene: 8. CDR3 length: 14 amino acids. This clonotype originated in a human donor in a cohort sampled during active COVID-19. This rearrangement joins TRBV18 to TRBJ1-1, with 7 bases fitting TRBD1. Sequencing input: peripheral blood. CDR3 in amino acids: CASSIQGKGTEAFF. The CDR3 DNA sequence: TGTGCCAGCTCAATACAGGGGAAGGGGACTGAAGCTTTCTTT.